The clone carrying this T cell receptor (beta chain) was detected many times. Its antigen is as yet unknown. A junction boundary mismatches the germline segment, possibly from a read error. These data originate in a study of T-cell reconstitution after alpha-beta-depleted transplantation in children. General observations from the study: It was newly produced T cells that mostly accounted for T-cell counts and diversity one year after transplant.

CDR1 and CDR2 from the germline V gene are SGHAT and FQNNGV. The CDR3 is 12 amino acids. Construction of the TCRbeta library involved unique molecular identifiers. TCRdb re-analysed the PCR reads in MiXCR, keeping a single row per CDR3 protein. The sample holds about 440,000 distinct CDR3 sequences, roughly two fifths seen once. Sequences were derived from PBMCs, sampled before TCRalphabeta/CD19-depleted stem cell transplant. This receptor was obtained from a girl aged 2-10 years with aplastic anemia, due to receive a stem cell transplant. V and J are TRBV11-2 and TRBJ2-3; 12 bases are shared with TRBD2. The CDR3 protein is CASSSTSGRRSF. The CDR3 DNA reads TGTGCCAGCAGCTCGACTAGCGGGAGACGTAGTTTT.